A selection of T cell receptor beta chains follows, all from one sample in a study of OX40 agonist ivuxolimab in advanced cancers. The table came from immunoSEQ multiplex PCR; TCRdb's copy has only in-frame clones and leaves some out. The table has 90,000 or so clones, under 95% seen once. Sequenced here: CD4+ or CD8+ T cells sorted from blood, sampled in a trial of the OX40 agonist ivuxolimab. Receptors were obtained from an adult with an advanced solid tumor such as melanoma, head and neck, liver or kidney cancer. CDR3s include the opening cysteine and the closing phenylalanine or tryptophan. Each record gives: V gene, CDR3 protein.

v_call: TRBV7-9; cdr3_aa: CASSPEGRGTSGNTIYF
v_call: TRBV2; cdr3_aa: CASSDRAGEFYEQYF
v_call: TRBV19; cdr3_aa: CASSIGLAGAGDTQYF
v_call: TRBV7-2; cdr3_aa: CASSLVGTLGNTIYF
v_call: TRBV27; cdr3_aa: CASSLSQGAFINQPQHF
v_call: TRBV19; cdr3_aa: CASSIMTTTGRGTEAFF
v_call: TRBV28; cdr3_aa: CASTQSGNGYTF
v_call: TRBV4-2; cdr3_aa: CASSQWFTGAGQPQHF
v_call: TRBV7-2; cdr3_aa: CASSSQYNEQFF
v_call: TRBV11-2; cdr3_aa: CASSLKRGTYNEQFF
v_call: TRBV30; cdr3_aa: CAWSVGPQPQHF
v_call: TRBV9; cdr3_aa: CASSVEGTSDEQFF
v_call: TRBV19; cdr3_aa: CAILPGGHTEAFF
v_call: TRBV27; cdr3_aa: CASSLTGWGGQPQHF
v_call: TRBV7-6; cdr3_aa: CASSLMGTDTQYF
v_call: TRBV19; cdr3_aa: CASRPGTSGSNEQFF
v_call: TRBV6-5; cdr3_aa: CASSYWTSTDTQYF
v_call: TRBV4-2; cdr3_aa: CASSTRLAGPNEQFF
v_call: TRBV6-5; cdr3_aa: CASSYGEGALWPQHF
v_call: TRBV15; cdr3_aa: CATNQQVEGIYGYTF
v_call: TRBV28; cdr3_aa: CASSLGRANEQFF
v_call: TRBV20-1; cdr3_aa: CSASRLVGYTF
v_call: TRBV30; cdr3_aa: CAWIGRDTAFSPLHF
v_call: TRBV28; cdr3_aa: CASSLGQGNYGYTF
v_call: TRBV27; cdr3_aa: CASSLWDRNTEAFF
v_call: TRBV4-3; cdr3_aa: CASSQEVDGSTDTQYF
v_call: TRBV7-2; cdr3_aa: CASSFWGASSYNEQFF
v_call: TRBV10-3; cdr3_aa: CAISGANYGYTF
v_call: TRBV7-9; cdr3_aa: CASSLALEAQYF
v_call: TRBV9; cdr3_aa: CASSPQTRQETQYF
v_call: TRBV7-9; cdr3_aa: CASSLPGELFF
v_call: TRBV4-3; cdr3_aa: CASSQGPLANNEQFF
v_call: TRBV7-9; cdr3_aa: CASSFAGQEQFF
v_call: TRBV11-3; cdr3_aa: CASRLGGWEQFF
v_call: TRBV10-3; cdr3_aa: CAIGNTGELFF
v_call: TRBV19; cdr3_aa: CASSIALAYGGNTIYF
v_call: TRBV27; cdr3_aa: CASSFQDTQYF
v_call: TRBV5-1; cdr3_aa: CASSLEGLANEQFF
v_call: TRBV9; cdr3_aa: CASSEPRDRIVGYGYTF
v_call: TRBV28; cdr3_aa: CASSLFPRTHQETQYF
v_call: TRBV5-5; cdr3_aa: CASSFYPAGRYNEQFF
v_call: TRBV19; cdr3_aa: CASRLTGMTFF
v_call: TRBV19; cdr3_aa: CASSILAGTDTQYF
v_call: TRBV7-9; cdr3_aa: CASSLVGSNQPQHF
v_call: TRBV30; cdr3_aa: CAWSEWEVSYEQYF
v_call: TRBV7-9; cdr3_aa: CASSLAIGRPLYGYTF
v_call: TRBV9; cdr3_aa: CASSVETVTDTQYF
v_call: TRBV6-5; cdr3_aa: CASSYTSGPSYNEQFF
v_call: TRBV6-5; cdr3_aa: CASGNRGGTTYGYTF
v_call: TRBV13; cdr3_aa: CASSLESSYEQYF
v_call: TRBV7-2; cdr3_aa: CASSVYRAEAFF
v_call: TRBV27; cdr3_aa: CAGGTPYEQYF
v_call: TRBV2; cdr3_aa: CASWDLSNQPQHF